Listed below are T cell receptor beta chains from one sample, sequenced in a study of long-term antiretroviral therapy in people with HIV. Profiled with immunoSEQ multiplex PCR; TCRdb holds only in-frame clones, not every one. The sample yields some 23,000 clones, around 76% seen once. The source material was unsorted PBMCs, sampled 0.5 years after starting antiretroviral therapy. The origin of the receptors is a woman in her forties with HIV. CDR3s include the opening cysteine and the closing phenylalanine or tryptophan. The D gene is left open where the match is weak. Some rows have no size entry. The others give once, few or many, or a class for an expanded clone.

CDR3aa: CASSFGGGQETQYF
CDR3nt: TGTGCCAGCAGTTTCGGAGGGGGCCAAGAGACCCAGTACTTC
abundance: -
v_gene: TRBV2
d_gene: -
j_gene: TRBJ2-5

CDR3aa: CASSYSAYSNQPQHF
CDR3nt: TGTGCCAGCAGTTACTCGGCCTATAGCAATCAGCCCCAGCATTTT
abundance: -
v_gene: TRBV6-5
d_gene: -
j_gene: TRBJ1-5

CDR3aa: CASSLLGGTGQPQHF
CDR3nt: TGTGCCAGCAGCTTATTAGGAGGGACAGGGCAGCCCCAGCATTTT
abundance: -
v_gene: TRBV7-2
d_gene: TRBD1
j_gene: TRBJ1-5

CDR3aa: CAIGKWTGVISYEQYF
CDR3nt: TGTGCCATCGGAAAATGGACAGGGGTCATCTCCTACGAGCAGTACTTC
abundance: -
v_gene: TRBV10-3
d_gene: TRBD1
j_gene: TRBJ2-7

CDR3aa: CASSHDRVITDTQYF
CDR3nt: TGTGCCAGCAGCCATGACAGGGTTATTACAGATACGCAGTATTTT
abundance: once
v_gene: TRBV7-9
d_gene: TRBD1
j_gene: TRBJ2-3

CDR3aa: CASSQDGSYQPQHF
CDR3nt: TGTGCCAGCAGTCAGGACGGCTCCTATCAGCCCCAGCATTTT
abundance: -
v_gene: TRBV6-6
d_gene: -
j_gene: TRBJ1-5

CDR3aa: CASSYTDRDGYTF
CDR3nt: TGTGCCAGCAGTTACACAGACAGGGATGGCTACACCTTC
abundance: few
v_gene: TRBV6-5
d_gene: TRBD1
j_gene: TRBJ1-2

CDR3aa: CAIRQGTDAGELFF
CDR3nt: TGTGCCATCAGACAAGGGACAGACGCCGGGGAGCTGTTTTTT
abundance: -
v_gene: TRBV10-3
d_gene: TRBD1
j_gene: TRBJ2-2

CDR3aa: CASSRGPYNEQFF
CDR3nt: TGTGCCAGCAGCAGGGGGCCCTACAATGAGCAGTTCTTC
abundance: -
v_gene: TRBV27
d_gene: TRBD1
j_gene: TRBJ2-1

CDR3aa: CATSRDGAREAGGNTGELFF
CDR3nt: TGTGCCACCAGCAGAGATGGGGCGCGTGAAGCGGGGGGCAACACCGGGGAGCTGTTTTTT
abundance: -
v_gene: TRBV15
d_gene: TRBD2
j_gene: TRBJ2-2

CDR3aa: CASGHRDMRTDTQYF
CDR3nt: TGTGCCAGCGGCCACAGGGATATGAGGACAGATACGCAGTATTTT
abundance: -
v_gene: TRBV7-9
d_gene: -
j_gene: TRBJ2-3

CDR3aa: CASNPGRGKNTGELFF
CDR3nt: TGTGCCAGCAACCCCGGAAGGGGAAAGAACACCGGGGAGCTGTTTTTT
abundance: -
v_gene: TRBV5-4
d_gene: -
j_gene: TRBJ2-2

CDR3aa: CARRLGQVSSGANVLTF
CDR3nt: TGTGCCAGAAGACTCGGACAGGTAAGCTCTGGGGCCAACGTCCTGACTTTC
abundance: -
v_gene: TRBV5-3
d_gene: TRBD1
j_gene: TRBJ2-6

CDR3aa: CASSQSPRTEQYF
CDR3nt: TGTGCCAGCAGCCAGAGTCCCAGAACCGAGCAGTACTTC
abundance: -
v_gene: TRBV14
d_gene: -
j_gene: TRBJ2-7

CDR3aa: CATTGFTYEQYF
CDR3nt: TGTGCTACAACAGGGTTCACCTACGAGCAGTACTTC
abundance: -
v_gene: TRBV19
d_gene: -
j_gene: TRBJ2-7

CDR3aa: CASATGQIYGYTF
CDR3nt: TGTGCCAGTGCGACGGGACAGATCTATGGCTACACCTTC
abundance: once
v_gene: TRBV28
d_gene: TRBD1
j_gene: TRBJ1-2

CDR3aa: CAWSGGVRHEQYF
CDR3nt: TGTGCCTGGAGTGGAGGGGTAAGGCACGAGCAGTACTTC
abundance: -
v_gene: TRBV30
d_gene: -
j_gene: TRBJ2-7

CDR3aa: CATSATGHGETQYF
CDR3nt: TGTGCCACCAGCGCCACGGGACACGGAGAGACCCAGTACTTC
abundance: -
v_gene: TRBV15
d_gene: -
j_gene: TRBJ2-5

CDR3aa: CASSLGRGRLGSDNEKLFF
CDR3nt: TGTGCCAGCAGCTTAGGCAGGGGCCGTCTAGGATCAGATAATGAAAAACTGTTTTTT
abundance: -
v_gene: TRBV11-2
d_gene: -
j_gene: TRBJ1-4

CDR3aa: CASSPSGGSWPQHF
CDR3nt: TGTGCCAGCAGCCCGTCAGGGGGGTCTTGGCCCCAGCATTTT
abundance: -
v_gene: TRBV6-5
d_gene: TRBD1
j_gene: TRBJ1-5

CDR3aa: CASSQFRGNEQFF
CDR3nt: TGCGCCAGCAGCCAGTTTAGGGGAAATGAGCAGTTCTTC
abundance: -
v_gene: TRBV4-3
d_gene: -
j_gene: TRBJ2-1

CDR3aa: CASSLDLAGPFTDTQYF
CDR3nt: TGCGCCAGCAGCTTGGATCTAGCGGGGCCATTCACAGATACGCAGTATTTT
abundance: -
v_gene: TRBV5-1
d_gene: TRBD2
j_gene: TRBJ2-3

CDR3aa: CASSLPPGRDTGELFF
CDR3nt: TGTGCCAGCAGCTTACCCCCCGGGAGGGACACCGGGGAGCTGTTTTTT
abundance: once
v_gene: TRBV5-6
d_gene: TRBD2
j_gene: TRBJ2-2

CDR3aa: CASSLAGSNYGYTF
CDR3nt: TGTGCCAGCAGCTTAGCAGGGTCCAACTATGGCTACACCTTC
abundance: medium-sized
v_gene: TRBV7-8
d_gene: -
j_gene: TRBJ1-2

CDR3aa: CASSYSGFAYEQYF
CDR3nt: TGTGCCAGCAGTTACTCAGGGTTTGCGTACGAGCAGTACTTC
abundance: -
v_gene: TRBV6-6
d_gene: -
j_gene: TRBJ2-7

CDR3aa: CASSQDTPTGFNEKLFF
CDR3nt: TGCGCCAGCAGCCAAGATACCCCGACAGGCTTTAATGAAAAACTGTTTTTT
abundance: few
v_gene: TRBV4-3
d_gene: -
j_gene: TRBJ1-4

CDR3aa: CASRWGARVTDTQYF
CDR3nt: TGTGCCAGCAGATGGGGGGCGCGGGTCACAGATACGCAGTATTTT
abundance: once
v_gene: TRBV2
d_gene: -
j_gene: TRBJ2-3

CDR3aa: CASSLNRGETQYF
CDR3nt: TGTGCCAGCAGTCTCAACAGGGGGGAGACCCAGTACTTC
abundance: -
v_gene: TRBV2
d_gene: TRBD1
j_gene: TRBJ2-5

CDR3aa: CASSQDLGQGSNTGELFF
CDR3nt: TGTGCCAGCAGCCAAGATCTCGGACAGGGGTCGAACACCGGGGAGCTGTTTTTT
abundance: -
v_gene: TRBV4-2
d_gene: TRBD1
j_gene: TRBJ2-2

CDR3aa: CAIGNTEAFF
CDR3nt: TGTGCCATCGGGAACACTGAAGCTTTCTTT
abundance: few
v_gene: TRBV28
d_gene: -
j_gene: TRBJ1-1

CDR3aa: CASQGGAYGNQPQHF
CDR3nt: TGTGCCAGCCAGGGGGGGGCATACGGCAATCAGCCCCAGCATTTT
abundance: -
v_gene: TRBV28
d_gene: TRBD1
j_gene: TRBJ1-5

CDR3aa: CASSLSGGGREQFF
CDR3nt: TGTGCCAGCAGCCTCTCTGGCGGGGGCCGCGAGCAGTTCTTC
abundance: -
v_gene: TRBV7-9
d_gene: -
j_gene: TRBJ2-1

CDR3aa: CSAGLGTEAFF
CDR3nt: TGCAGTGCTGGCCTCGGCACTGAAGCTTTCTTT
abundance: -
v_gene: TRBV20-1
d_gene: -
j_gene: TRBJ1-1

CDR3aa: CASSQDIRGNEYF
CDR3nt: TGTGCCAGCAGCCAAGATATCAGAGGGAACGAGTACTTC
abundance: -
v_gene: TRBV14
d_gene: -
j_gene: TRBJ2-7

CDR3aa: CASSSWDRYSGNTIYF
CDR3nt: TGTGCCAGCAGTTCCTGGGACAGATACTCTGGAAACACCATATATTTT
abundance: -
v_gene: TRBV6-5
d_gene: TRBD1
j_gene: TRBJ1-3

CDR3aa: CASSSPLDLDTQYF
CDR3nt: TGCGCCAGCAGCTCCCCTTTGGACTTAGATACGCAGTATTTT
abundance: -
v_gene: TRBV5-1
d_gene: -
j_gene: TRBJ2-3

CDR3aa: CASRYGTGGYSGANVLTF
CDR3nt: TGTGCCAGCAGATATGGGACAGGGGGATACTCTGGGGCCAACGTCCTGACTTTC
abundance: -
v_gene: TRBV7-9
d_gene: TRBD1
j_gene: TRBJ2-6

CDR3aa: CASSLSPRTEAFF
CDR3nt: TGTGCCAGCAGCCTAAGCCCCAGGACTGAAGCTTTCTTT
abundance: -
v_gene: TRBV14
d_gene: -
j_gene: TRBJ1-1

CDR3aa: CASSLGQGPPNEQFF
CDR3nt: TGCGCCAGCAGCTTGGGGCAGGGGCCACCCAATGAGCAGTTCTTC
abundance: -
v_gene: TRBV5-1
d_gene: -
j_gene: TRBJ2-1

CDR3aa: CASSLGPSEQYF
CDR3nt: TGTGCCAGCAGTTTAGGCCCGTCCGAGCAGTACTTC
abundance: few
v_gene: TRBV28
d_gene: -
j_gene: TRBJ2-7

CDR3aa: CASSQQPSGGAYNEQFF
CDR3nt: TGTGCCAGCAGCCAACAACCTAGCGGGGGGGCCTACAATGAGCAGTTCTTC
abundance: few
v_gene: TRBV4-2
d_gene: TRBD2
j_gene: TRBJ2-1

CDR3aa: CAISELLETQYF
CDR3nt: TGTGCCATCAGTGAGTTGCTTGAGACCCAGTACTTC
abundance: -
v_gene: TRBV10-3
d_gene: -
j_gene: TRBJ2-5

CDR3aa: CASSPSENPYEQYF
CDR3nt: TGTGCCAGCAGCCCTAGTGAGAATCCCTACGAGCAGTACTTC
abundance: -
v_gene: TRBV5-6
d_gene: -
j_gene: TRBJ2-7

CDR3aa: CSFTGQLNTEAFF
CDR3nt: TGCAGCTTCACGGGACAGCTGAACACTGAAGCTTTCTTT
abundance: few
v_gene: TRBV29-1
d_gene: TRBD1
j_gene: TRBJ1-1

CDR3aa: CASSRGAGETQYF
CDR3nt: TGTGCCAGCAGCCGGGGGGCTGGCGAGACCCAGTACTTC
abundance: once
v_gene: TRBV7-9
d_gene: -
j_gene: TRBJ2-5

CDR3aa: CASSLAQGPYEQYF
CDR3nt: TGTGCCAGCAGCTTGGCTCAGGGCCCCTACGAGCAGTACTTC
abundance: -
v_gene: TRBV5-4
d_gene: -
j_gene: TRBJ2-7

CDR3aa: CASSSLFRDRGYTF
CDR3nt: TGTGCCAGCAGCTCCCTATTCCGGGACAGGGGCTACACCTTC
abundance: few
v_gene: TRBV5-8
d_gene: TRBD1
j_gene: TRBJ1-2

CDR3aa: CASSQGRRTAAGEQYF
CDR3nt: TGCGCCAGCAGCCAAGGTAGGAGGACGGCCGCCGGCGAGCAGTACTTC
abundance: -
v_gene: TRBV4-3
d_gene: -
j_gene: TRBJ2-7

CDR3aa: CASRRAWASSRYEQYF
CDR3nt: TGTGCCAGCAGGAGGGCGTGGGCTAGTTCGAGATACGAGCAGTACTTC
abundance: -
v_gene: TRBV11-2
d_gene: -
j_gene: TRBJ2-7

CDR3aa: CASSPGIPYNSPLHF
CDR3nt: TGTGCCAGCAGCCCCGGGATCCCATATAATTCACCCCTCCACTTT
abundance: -
v_gene: TRBV7-6
d_gene: -
j_gene: TRBJ1-6

CDR3aa: CASSPWTVVQETQYF
CDR3nt: TGCGCCAGCAGCCCCTGGACAGTGGTACAAGAGACCCAGTACTTC
abundance: -
v_gene: TRBV5-1
d_gene: -
j_gene: TRBJ2-5

CDR3aa: CASSPGLANTGELFF
CDR3nt: TGTGCCAGCAGTCCGGGACTAGCGAACACCGGGGAGCTGTTTTTT
abundance: -
v_gene: TRBV28
d_gene: TRBD2
j_gene: TRBJ2-2